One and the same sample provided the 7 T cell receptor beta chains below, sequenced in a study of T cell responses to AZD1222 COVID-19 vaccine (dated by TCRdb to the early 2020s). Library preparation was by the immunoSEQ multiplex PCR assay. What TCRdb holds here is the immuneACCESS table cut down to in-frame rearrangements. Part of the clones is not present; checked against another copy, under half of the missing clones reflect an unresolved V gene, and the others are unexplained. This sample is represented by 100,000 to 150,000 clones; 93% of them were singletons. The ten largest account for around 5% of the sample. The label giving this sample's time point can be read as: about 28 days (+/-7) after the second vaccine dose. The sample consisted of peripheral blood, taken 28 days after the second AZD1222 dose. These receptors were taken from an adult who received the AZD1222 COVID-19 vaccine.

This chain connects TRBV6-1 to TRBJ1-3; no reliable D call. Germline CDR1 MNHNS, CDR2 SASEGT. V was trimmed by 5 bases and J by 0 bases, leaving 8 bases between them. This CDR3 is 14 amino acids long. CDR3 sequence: CASSNINSGNTIYF. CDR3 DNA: TGTGCCAGCAGTAACATTAACTCTGGAAACACCATATATTTT.

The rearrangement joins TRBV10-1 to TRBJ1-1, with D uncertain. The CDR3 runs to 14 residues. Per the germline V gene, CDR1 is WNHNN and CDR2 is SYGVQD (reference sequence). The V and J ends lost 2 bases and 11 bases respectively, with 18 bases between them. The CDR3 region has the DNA TGCGCCAGCAGTGAGGGCGGGCAGGCCTTGAGGGCTTTCTTT. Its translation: CASSEGGQALRAFF.

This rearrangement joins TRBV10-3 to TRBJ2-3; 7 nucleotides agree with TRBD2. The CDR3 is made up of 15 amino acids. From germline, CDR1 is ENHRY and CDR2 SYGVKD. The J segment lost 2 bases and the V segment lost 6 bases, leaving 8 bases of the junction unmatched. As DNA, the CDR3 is TGTGCCATCAGGGGGACTAACTCTGTCACAGATACGCAGTATTTT. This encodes CAIRGTNSVTDTQYF.

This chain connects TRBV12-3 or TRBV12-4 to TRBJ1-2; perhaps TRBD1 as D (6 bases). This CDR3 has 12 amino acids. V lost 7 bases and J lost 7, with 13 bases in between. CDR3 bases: TGTGCCAGCACTTCAACAGGGATTGGCTACACCTTC. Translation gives CASTSTGIGYTF.

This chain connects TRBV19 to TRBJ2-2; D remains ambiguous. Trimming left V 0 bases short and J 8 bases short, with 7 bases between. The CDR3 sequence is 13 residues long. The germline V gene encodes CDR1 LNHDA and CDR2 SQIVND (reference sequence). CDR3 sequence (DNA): TGTGCCAGTAGTATAGAGCGTGCTGGGGAGCTGTTTTTT. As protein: CASSIERAGELFF. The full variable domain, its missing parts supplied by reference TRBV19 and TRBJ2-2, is DGGITQSPKYLFRKEGQNVTLSCEQNLNHDAMYWYRQDPGQGLRLIYYSQIVNDFQKGDIAEGYSVSREKKESFPLTVTSAQKNPTAFYLCASSIERAGELFFGEGSRLTVL.

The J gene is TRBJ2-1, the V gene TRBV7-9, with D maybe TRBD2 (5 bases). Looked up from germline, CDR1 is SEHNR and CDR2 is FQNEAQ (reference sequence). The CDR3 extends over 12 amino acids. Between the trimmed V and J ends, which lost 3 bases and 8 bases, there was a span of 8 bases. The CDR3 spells CASSFGGDEQFF. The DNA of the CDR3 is TGTGCCAGCAGCTTCGGAGGCGATGAGCAGTTCTTC. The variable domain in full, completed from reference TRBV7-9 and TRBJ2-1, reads DTGVSQNPRHKITKRGQNVTFRCDPISEHNRLYWYRQTLGQGPEFLTYFQNEAQLEKSRLLSDRFSAERPKGSFSTLEIQRTEQGDSAMYLCASSFGGDEQFFGPGTRLTVL.

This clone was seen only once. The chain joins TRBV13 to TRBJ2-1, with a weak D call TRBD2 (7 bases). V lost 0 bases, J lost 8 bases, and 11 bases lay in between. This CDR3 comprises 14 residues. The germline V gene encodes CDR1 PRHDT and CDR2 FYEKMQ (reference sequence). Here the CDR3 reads CASSLGRGAYEQFF. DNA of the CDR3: TGTGCCAGCAGCTTAGGTCGGGGGGCCTATGAGCAGTTCTTC.